The next 23 T cell receptor beta chains were all read from a single sample in a study of tumor-infiltrating lymphocytes in primary liver carcinoma. The input was around 530 ng total RNA; TCR beta cDNA was made from it with a constant-region primer. Nested multiplex PCR, run for three rounds with slightly modified ARM-PCR, yielded TCR beta libraries. TRBV1-TRBV30 forward primers paired with a C-beta reverse primer were used in the first two PCR rounds, which ran roughly 10 cycles each. MiXCR, applied by TCRdb to the multiplex PCR reads, yields one record per CDR3 protein. The sample contains 180,000 or so distinct CDR3 sequences, roughly 60% of which appear only once. They got blood RNA out of unsorted whole blood and also pulled out germline DNA. The sample comprised peripheral blood. Source of these receptors: a man in his forties with primary liver carcinoma and hepatitis B virus infection.

The chain employs TRBV4-1 and TRBJ1-2; the match to TRBD1 covers 8 bases. The germline CDR1 and CDR2 sequences are MGHRA and YSYEKL. J gave up 4 bases and V 4 bases, and 2 bases lay outside the gene matches. The CDR3 has 13 amino acids. DNA of the CDR3: TGCGCCAGCAGCCCCGGACAGGGCTATGGCTACACCTTC. This codes for CASSPGQGYGYTF.

The chain is built from TRBV30 and TRBJ1-5, with 8 bases identical to TRBD1. This CDR3 contains 13 residues. The J segment lost 2 bases and the V segment lost 7 bases, leaving 4 bases of the junction unmatched. Germline V CDR1 and CDR2: GTSNPN, SVGIG (reference sequence). The chain's CDR3 is CAYSTGGNQPQHF. Written as DNA, the CDR3 is TGTGCCTACTCGACAGGGGGCAATCAGCCCCAGCATTTT.

As for this clonotype: This could be a read error, since a much larger clone is one nucleotide away. V usage is TRBV12-3 or TRBV12-4 and J usage is TRBJ2-1, with D possibly TRBD2 on 5 matching bases. The CDR3 sequence is 13 residues long. V dropped 6 bases and J dropped 3 bases, with 9 bases sitting between them. The DNA for the CDR3 is TGTGCCAGCAGATCAGGAGGCTACAATGAGCAGTTCTTC. This encodes CASRSGGYNEQFF.

The chain uses TRBV29-1 and TRBJ2-7; D might be TRBD1 or TRBD2, each matching 5 bases. The CDR3 spans 12 residues. Germline V gene sequence: CDR1 SQVTM, CDR2 ANQGSEA. The ends were cut back, 7 bases at V and 2 bases at J, with 12 bases in the middle. In DNA, the CDR3 is TGCAGCGCTGTCAGGGAGACCTACGAGCAGTACTTC. Protein sequence: CSAVRETYEQYF.

This chain joins TRBV11-2 and TRBJ2-7; TRBD2 matches 7 bases. The V segment lost 6 bases and the J segment 3 bases; nucleotides outside the gene matches: 5. Looked up from germline, CDR1 is SGHAT and CDR2 is FQNNGV. The CDR3 consists of 13 residues. CDR3 DNA: TGTGCCAGCAGTTTCACGGGGGGCTACGAGCAGTACTTC. Protein sequence: CASSFTGGYEQYF.

This clonotype came up many times. The chain combines TRBV12-3 or TRBV12-4 with TRBJ2-1; D gene uncertain. This CDR3 is 13 amino acids long. Between the trimmed V and J ends, which lost 2 bases and 8 bases, there was a span of 10 bases. The CDR3 spells CASSLRMKDEQFF. CDR3 DNA sequence: TGTGCCAGCAGTTTACGAATGAAGGATGAGCAGTTCTTC.

This clonotype was counted ten times or more. The chain employs TRBV11-2 and TRBJ2-3; possible D gene TRBD2, 5 bases. V dropped 4 bases and J dropped 6 bases, with 8 bases sitting between them. The V gene's germline CDR1 is SGHAT and CDR2 FQNNGV. The length of the CDR3 is 12 residues. The CDR3 loop is CASSSTRDTQYF. For the CDR3, the DNA is TGTGCCAGCAGCTCAACTAGGGATACGCAGTATTTT.

The chain joins TRBV6-2 or TRBV6-3 to TRBJ2-7; the D gene is possibly TRBD2 (6 bases). The CDR3 runs 15 residues. The V end lost 6 bases, the J end lost 4 bases, and 19 bases lay between the germline ends. Germline CDR1 is MNHEY and CDR2 is SVGEGT. CDR3 loop: CASRSLRDSTYEQYF. In DNA, the CDR3 is TGTGCCAGCAGGTCTCTCCGGGACTCCACTTACGAGCAGTACTTC.

A note on this clonotype: A read error may produce the germline difference seen at one junction end. This chain connects TRBV7-9 to TRBJ2-3; possibly TRBD2 for D (5 bases). This CDR3 region has 16 residues. Per the germline V gene, CDR1 is SEHNR and CDR2 is FQNEAQ (reference sequence). In DNA form, the CDR3 reads TGTGCCAGCAGCTTAACGGGAAGGACTTACACAGATATGCAGTATTTT. This translates into CASSLTGRTYTDMQYF.

This clonotype has a handful of counts. The chain recombines TRBV28 with TRBJ1-1; D gene uncertain. Germline V gene data show CDR1 as MDHEN and CDR2 as SYDVKM. The CDR3 covers 12 residues. Between the trimmed V and J ends, which lost 4 bases and 4 bases, there was a span of 7 bases. CDR3 amino acids: CASSWGFTEAFF. For the CDR3, the DNA is TGTGCCAGCAGTTGGGGTTTCACTGAAGCTTTCTTT.

This clonotype was recorded a few times. V usage is TRBV12-3 or TRBV12-4 and J usage is TRBJ2-2, with 7 bases fitting TRBD1. CDR3 length: 15 amino acids. The V gene end was trimmed by 5 bases and the J gene end by 0 bases; junction bases not matched to a gene: 3. The CDR3 coding sequence is TGTGCCAGCAGTCCGGGGACAGCGAACACCGGGGAGCTGTTTTTT. Translation gives CASSPGTANTGELFF.

Of note for this clonotype: A junction boundary mismatches the germline segment, possibly from a read error. The chain carries TRBV29-1 and TRBJ1-1; D might be TRBD1 (5 bases). The CDR3 covers 12 residues. CDR1 SQVTM and CDR2 ANQGSEA come from the germline V gene. CDR3 protein: CRVGDLLDRAFF. CDR3 DNA: TGCCGCGTGGGGGACTTACTCGACCGGGCTTTCTTT.

As regards this clonotype: The junction and the germline gene differ at one end; a read error may be behind it. This CDR3 is CARSPWGTPKETQYF. For the CDR3, the DNA is TGTGCCCGCAGCCCCTGGGGGACACCGAAAGAGACCCAGTACTTC. V is TRBV11-2 and J is TRBJ2-5; possible D gene TRBD1, 6 bases. CDR1 and CDR2 (germline): SGHAT, FQNNGV. CDR3 length: 15 amino acids.

The V and J genes are TRBV4-1 and TRBJ2-7; 7 bases are shared with TRBD1. The V gene's germline CDR1 is MGHRA and CDR2 YSYEKL. The CDR3 has 15 amino acids. The J segment lost 2 bases and the V segment lost 2 bases, leaving 6 bases of the junction unmatched. The CDR3 sequence: CASSQREGTAYEQYF. The CDR3 DNA sequence: TGCGCCAGCAGCCAAAGAGAGGGGACAGCCTACGAGCAGTACTTC.

In regard to this clonotype: A clone one base away is much larger, so this may be a read error. The chain uses TRBV4-2 and TRBJ2-7; a possible D gene is TRBD1 (6 bases). The V gene's germline CDR1 is LGHNA and CDR2 YNFKEQ. CDR3 size: 12 residues. CDR3 coding DNA: TGTACCAGCAGCCAAGGGGGTCCTGAGCAGTACTTC. It specifies CTSSQGGPEQYF.

This chain connects TRBV10-3 to TRBJ1-1; 7 bases are a match to TRBD1. Losses at the gene ends were 10 bases for V and 3 bases for J; bases not matched to a gene: 11. Germline V gene data show CDR1 as ENHRY and CDR2 as SYGVKD. CDR3 length: 14 residues. For the CDR3, the DNA is TGTGCCACACGGGACAGCGGGGGGGACACTGAAGCTTTCTTT. Translating it yields CATRDSGGDTEAFF.

This clonotype has only a few counts. The rearrangement joins TRBV4-1 to TRBJ2-1; D gene ambiguous. Deletions cut 0 bases from V and 2 bases from J, with 14 bases between. Germline CDR1 is MGHRA and CDR2 is YSYEKL. The CDR3 is 17 residues long. The DNA for the CDR3 is TGCGCCAGCAGCCAAGAGGATCTCGGAGCAGCCTACAATGAGCAGTTCTTC. This encodes CASSQEDLGAAYNEQFF.

This clonotype was seen a single time. An end of the junction does not agree with germline; a read error may underlie this. This chain joins TRBV29-1 and TRBJ2-1; 9 bases map to TRBD1. The CDR3 is 13 residues long. Germline V gives CDR1 SQVTM, CDR2 ANQGSEA. In nucleotides, the CDR3 is TGCAGCCTTGAGACAGGGGGGGACAATGAGCAGTTCTTC. This translates into CSLETGGDNEQFF.

This clonotype was found many times. The CDR3 region has the DNA TGTGCCAGCAGCTTTCCCACGGATCCGAGTCCGTACAATGAGCAGTTCTTC. Residues: CASSFPTDPSPYNEQFF. The rearrangement uses TRBV11-1 and TRBJ2-1; D gene ambiguous. The CDR3 loop spans 17 amino acids. Trimming removed 3 bases at V and 4 bases at J, with 19 bases between. From germline, CDR1 is SGHAT and CDR2 FQDESV (reference sequence).

To note about this clonotype: The CDR3 does not end in the conserved phenylalanine or tryptophan, so this is likely a read error. This chain joins TRBV12-3 or TRBV12-4 and TRBJ1-1, with D possibly being TRBD1 (5 bases). The CDR3 has 16 residues. Trimming took 7 bases from V and 2 from J, leaving 20 bases between them. The CDR3 here is CASTPAADRFNTEAFL. In DNA form, the CDR3 reads TGTGCCAGCACCCCTGCGGCTGACAGATTCAACACTGAAGCTTTCCTT.

The sample holds a few counts of this clonotype. The CDR3 DNA follows: TGTGCCAGCAGCCAACAGTTCTCTGGGGCCAACGTCCTGACTTTC. Its protein product is CASSQQFSGANVLTF. This sequence joins TRBV6-5 and TRBJ2-6; D ambiguous. CDR1 MNHEY and CDR2 SVGAGI come from the germline V gene. This CDR3 has 15 residues. The germline V and J ends were trimmed by 6 bases and 0 bases, with 9 bases remaining between them.

The chain is built from TRBV12-3 or TRBV12-4 and TRBJ1-4; D gene unclear. V lost 6 bases to trimming and J lost 7 bases, with 15 bases between them. The CDR3 consists of 14 residues. The CDR3 DNA is TGTGCCAGCAGCCATGACACCCGTGGTGAAAAACTGTTTTTT. Its translation: CASSHDTRGEKLFF.

As concerns this clonotype: A read error is possible here, since a much larger clone lies one base away. The chain couples TRBV29-1 to TRBJ2-7; no reliable D call. CDR3 length: 10 residues. Germline CDR1 and CDR2: SQVTM and ANQGSEA. Trimming shortened V by 7 bases and J by 6 bases, and 10 bases separated the two germline ends. The CDR3 sequence is CSAKVVEQYF. The CDR3 DNA follows: TGCAGCGCGAAGGTAGTCGAGCAGTACTTC.